These 23 T cell receptor beta chains were sequenced from one sample in a study of cytomegalovirus exposure and HLA in healthy donors. Use of 60 Vbeta and 13 Jbeta primers characterized the PCR. Data came from immunoSEQ multiplex PCR; TCRdb stores just in-frame clones and leaves some out. The profile shows about 150,000 clones, roughly two thirds of them singletons. The sample consisted of PBMCs. The receptors originated from a young woman in good health and CMV-seropositive.

The CDR3 DNA sequence: TGTGCCAGCAGTGACGGACTAGCGGGGACATATGAGCAGTTCTTC. Translating gives CASSDGLAGTYEQFF. The chain combines TRBV28 with TRBJ2-1, with 12 nucleotides matching TRBD2. The CDR3 consists of 15 residues. Looked up from germline, CDR1 is MDHEN and CDR2 is SYDVKM. With 5 bases clipped from V and 8 bases from J, the junction kept 7 bases outside the gene matches.

The chain recombines TRBV7-9 with TRBJ1-4; 7 nucleotides align to TRBD1. V trimming: 5 bases; J trimming: 10 bases; junction bases outside the gene matches: 13. Germline assignment: CDR1 SEHNR and CDR2 FQNEAQ (reference sequence). The CDR3 has 15 amino acids. The CDR3 DNA reads TGTGCCAGCAGCCCGACAGGGTACCCCTTGGGAAAACTGTTTTTT. Amino acids: CASSPTGYPLGKLFF.

The rearrangement links TRBV10-1 to TRBJ1-5, with a tentative D call TRBD1 (6 bases). Germline V gene data show CDR1 as WNHNN and CDR2 as SYGVQD (reference sequence). Trimming pared 7 bases from V and 0 bases from J, leaving 13 bases between. CDR3 length: 15 residues. The CDR3 here is CASTGGSTSNQPQHF. The CDR3 DNA is TGCGCCAGCACTGGGGGCAGCACTAGCAATCAGCCCCAGCATTTT.

The genes are TRBV7-2 and TRBJ1-1, with TRBD1 matching over 7 bases. The V gene end was trimmed by 5 bases and the J gene end by 5 bases; junction bases not matched to a gene: 5. Germline CDR1 and CDR2: SGHTA and FQGNSA. CDR3 length equals 13 residues. The chain's CDR3 is CASSVGTATEAFF. The CDR3 nucleotides are TGTGCCAGCAGCGTAGGGACAGCAACTGAAGCTTTCTTT.

J is TRBJ2-3 and V is TRBV15; 8 positions agree with TRBD1. Per the germline V gene, CDR1 is LNHNV and CDR2 is YYDKDF (reference sequence). CDR3 length: 13 residues. The V segment lost 9 bases and the J segment 5 bases; nucleotides outside the gene matches: 7. The CDR3 loop is CATVDRVGDTQYF. In DNA, the CDR3 is TGTGCCACGGTGGACAGGGTGGGAGATACGCAGTATTTT.

This rearrangement joins TRBV6-6 to TRBJ1-6; D not resolved. Between the trimmed V and J ends, which lost 2 bases and 7 bases, there was a span of 12 bases. This CDR3 contains 15 residues. Per germline, CDR1 MNHNY and CDR2 SVGAGI (reference sequence). As DNA, the CDR3 is TGTGCCAGCAGTTACGGGCCAGTCCAAAATTCACCCCTCCACTTT. Its protein is CASSYGPVQNSPLHF.

This chain joins TRBV7-3 and TRBJ2-7; D is perhaps TRBD2 (6 bases). V shed 5 bases and J shed 3 bases, with 20 bases lying between them. The CDR3 consists of 16 residues. The germline CDR1 and CDR2 sequences are SGHTA and FQGTGA. The DNA for the CDR3 is TGTGCCAGCAGCCGTGGAGGGCCCCCACCGATCTACGAGCAGTACTTC. Amino acids: CASSRGGPPPIYEQYF.

This clone was found once. The chain recombines TRBV7-2 with TRBJ2-5, with D perhaps TRBD1 (6 bases). V dropped 1 base and J dropped 1 base, with 7 bases sitting between them. In germline, CDR1 is SGHTA, CDR2 FQGNSA. The CDR3 loop spans 14 amino acids. CDR3 residues: CASSLGQVQETQYF. Written as DNA, the CDR3 is TGTGCCAGCAGCTTAGGACAGGTCCAAGAGACCCAGTACTTC.

The table lists this clone with a few counts. The rearrangement uses TRBV28 and TRBJ1-5, with D perhaps matching TRBD1 (6 bases). The CDR3 totals 15 residues. CDR1 is MDHEN and CDR2 is SYDVKM in the germline V gene. The V end was cut by 5 bases, the J end by 2 bases, with 13 bases between. The CDR3 coding sequence is TGTGCCAGCAGTCGCACAGGGTATGGCAATCAGCCCCAGCATTTT. This encodes CASSRTGYGNQPQHF.

The chain joins TRBV7-2 to TRBJ2-7; 8 bases fit TRBD2. V shed 5 bases and J 7 bases; nucleotides not matched to a gene: 10. Germline CDR1 is SGHTA and CDR2 is FQGNSA. The CDR3 has 14 residues. The CDR3 DNA sequence: TGTGCCAGCAGCACGGGGGGGGCGCGGGTAGAGCAGTACTTC. Its translation is CASSTGGARVEQYF.

This clone was picked up one time. The chain employs TRBV29-1 and TRBJ2-3; 10 bases align to TRBD1. Germline assignment: CDR1 SQVTM and CDR2 ANQGSEA. V was clipped by 4 bases and J by 5 bases; unmatched bases: 6. The length of the CDR3 is 14 residues. The CDR3 coding sequence is TGCAGCGTTGGGGGACAGGGGCTCAGAGATACGCAGTATTTT. Amino acids: CSVGGQGLRDTQYF.

V usage is TRBV7-2 and J usage is TRBJ2-5; TRBD1 matches at 7 bases. The last part of the DNA fits TRBJ2-7 better; the J call may be wrong. CDR1 and CDR2 (germline): SGHTA, FQGNSA. The CDR3 has 12 residues. The CDR3 here is CASSFPGGEQYF. CDR3 in DNA: TGTGCCAGCAGCTTCCCAGGGGGCGAGCAGTACTTC.

V gene TRBV30 combines with J gene TRBJ1-6; D remains unclear. The germline V gene encodes CDR1 GTSNPN and CDR2 SVGIG (reference sequence). V lost 3 bases to trimming and J lost 8 bases, with 11 bases between them. There are 13 residues in the CDR3. CDR3 DNA: TGTGCCTGGAGGGGAGAGCAGGATTCACCCCTCCACTTT. It codes for CAWRGEQDSPLHF.

This chain uses TRBV19 with TRBJ2-3; possibly TRBD2 for D (5 bases). CDR3 length equals 12 residues. Trimming shortened V by 5 bases and J by 5 bases, and 8 bases separated the two germline ends. Germline CDR1 LNHDA, CDR2 SQIVND (reference sequence). CDR3 amino acids: CASSLRGDTQYF. CDR3 in DNA: TGTGCCAGTAGTCTTCGGGGAGATACGCAGTATTTT.

This chain uses TRBV19 with TRBJ1-5; possible D gene TRBD1, 5 bases. Trimming shortened V by 8 bases and J by 9 bases, and 11 bases separated the two germline ends. CDR1 is LNHDA and CDR2 is SQIVND in the germline V gene (reference sequence). The CDR3 contains 11 residues. CDR3 in DNA: TGTGCCAGTGGACCAGGGTCGCCCCAGCATTTT. It encodes CASGPGSPQHF.

A few counts support this clone. This sequence joins TRBV28 and TRBJ2-7; D gene uncertain. Trimming cost V 1 base and J 3 bases, with 7 bases left between them. Germline-derived CDR1 and CDR2 are MDHEN and SYDVKM. The CDR3 runs 13 residues. The CDR3 bases are TGTGCCAGCAGTTTATTCCCCAGCTACGAGCAGTACTTC. As protein: CASSLFPSYEQYF.

Of note for this clone: The junction departs from germline at one end; a sequencing error may be responsible. This chain uses TRBV7-9 with TRBJ1-1, with 7 positions matching TRBD1. The V gene's germline CDR1 is SEHNR and CDR2 FQNEAQ (reference sequence). This CDR3 contains 14 residues. CDR3 residues: CSSSYNRGSTEAFF. Here the CDR3 DNA reads TGTTCCAGCAGCTACAACAGGGGTTCTACTGAAGCTTTCTTT.

V and J are TRBV6-1 and TRBJ2-7, with TRBD1 matching 8 bases. CDR3 length: 14 amino acids. The V gene end was trimmed by 6 bases and the J gene end by 7 bases; junction bases not matched to a gene: 11. In germline, CDR1 is MNHNS, CDR2 SASEGT. The CDR3 sequence: CASRGQVGASEQYF. Written as DNA, the CDR3 is TGTGCCAGCAGGGGACAGGTCGGGGCTAGTGAGCAGTACTTC.

The chain links TRBV11-2 to TRBJ2-7; possibly TRBD2 for D (5 bases). Germline V gene data show CDR1 as SGHAT and CDR2 as FQNNGV. Trimming took 4 bases from V and 5 from J, leaving 12 bases between them. This CDR3 is 13 amino acids long. The CDR3 loop is CASSSGQRDEQYF. DNA of the CDR3: TGTGCCAGCAGCTCCGGGCAGAGGGACGAGCAGTACTTC.

This chain uses TRBV7-3 with TRBJ2-5, with D tentatively TRBD2 (6 bases). The germline V gene encodes CDR1 SGHTA and CDR2 FQGTGA. This CDR3 has 16 residues. Between the trimmed V and J ends, which lost 2 bases and 1 base, there was a span of 14 bases. The CDR3 DNA follows: TGTGCCAGCAGCTTAGGTGGGCGGGGTCCCCAAGAGACCCAGTACTTC. Translation: CASSLGGRGPQETQYF. Filled out from reference TRBV7-3 and TRBJ2-5, the complete variable domain reads GAGVSQTPSNKVTEKGKYVELRCDPISGHTALYWYRQSLGQGPEFLIYFQGTGAADDSGLPNDRFFAVRPEGSVSTLKIQRTERGDSAVYLCASSLGGRGPQETQYFGPGTRLLVL.

Notes on this clone: The same CDR3 also results from other DNA sequences found in this sample. The chain combines TRBV7-2 with TRBJ1-1; D not certain. CDR3 length: 13 amino acids. The germline V gene has CDR1 SGHTA and CDR2 FQGNSA. Trimming took 3 bases from V and 4 from J, leaving 9 bases between them. The CDR3 DNA reads TGTGCCAGCAGCTTTCGGGGAGGCACTGAAGCTTTCTTT. Its translation is CASSFRGGTEAFF.

This rearrangement joins TRBV29-1 to TRBJ2-3; the match to TRBD1 covers 9 bases. Per germline, CDR1 SQVTM and CDR2 ANQGSEA. The junction had 11 bases not matched to a gene; V was cut back by 1 base and J by 9 bases. This CDR3 has 15 amino acids. In DNA, the CDR3 is TGCAGCGTTGAAGGGGGGACAGGGTTTATGGGGACGCAGTATTTT. Translation: CSVEGGTGFMGTQYF.

The chain has TRBV18 and TRBJ1-1; D is uncertain. Trimming took off 3 bases at V and 6 bases at J, with 17 bases between the two ends. The CDR3 is 15 residues long. Germline V gene data show CDR1 as KGHSH and CDR2 as LQKENI. CDR3 protein: CASSPSTAGVAEAFF. The CDR3 bases are TGTGCCAGCTCACCGTCGACGGCCGGGGTAGCTGAAGCTTTCTTT.